A selection of T cell receptor beta chains follows, all from one sample in a study of blood T cells in healthy people across ages. TCRdb analysed the 5' RACE reads with MiXCR anew, one entry per CDR3 protein. This table holds 1.5 million to 2 million distinct CDR3 sequences, around 50% found once. The sequencing input was blood. The receptor set was obtained from a woman aged 35 to 49 in good health. Both conserved end residues are trimmed from each CDR3. D genes are given only for firm matches. Not all rows give a size; the values are once, few, many and, for expanded clones, a class.

CDR3,V,length,D,size
ASSEGASSDGYT,TRBV2,12,NA,few
ASSWDGPNGYT,TRBV6-2/TRBV6-3,11,NA,NA
SVEGTSGDEQF,TRBV29-1,11,TRBD2,NA
ASRASGPDYGYT,TRBV12-3/TRBV12-4,12,NA,few
ARAFYRGSYEQY,TRBV5-1,12,TRBD1,NA
ASRPGQTQTYNEQF,TRBV6-5,14,NA,many
ASSFSGTGLVGGYT,TRBV14,14,TRBD1,NA
ASSLNAGVGANVLT,TRBV7-8,14,NA,NA
ASSLVPGLAANEQF,TRBV5-1,14,TRBD2,NA
ASSLLALSGTANQPQH,TRBV3-1,16,TRBD1,once
ASSEQGLWANVLT,TRBV2,13,TRBD1,NA
ASSEARGYWGSGDNGYT,TRBV6-1,17,NA,NA
ASSYTLNTGELF,TRBV6-2/TRBV6-3,12,NA,NA
ASSLRGQSRFYEQY,TRBV28,14,TRBD1,few
ASSLTLETQY,TRBV7-2,10,NA,many
SADGQVPYNEQF,TRBV29-1,12,TRBD1,few
ASSQDLGDGYT,TRBV4-3,11,NA,few
ASSPTLGQGAPETQY,TRBV28,15,TRBD1,few
ASSLGQEYNEQF,TRBV13,12,NA,NA
ASSLALTASTDTQY,TRBV7-2,14,NA,NA
SVGQYYGYT,TRBV20-1,9,NA,NA
SFGTGGIRGYT,TRBV20-1,11,TRBD1,NA